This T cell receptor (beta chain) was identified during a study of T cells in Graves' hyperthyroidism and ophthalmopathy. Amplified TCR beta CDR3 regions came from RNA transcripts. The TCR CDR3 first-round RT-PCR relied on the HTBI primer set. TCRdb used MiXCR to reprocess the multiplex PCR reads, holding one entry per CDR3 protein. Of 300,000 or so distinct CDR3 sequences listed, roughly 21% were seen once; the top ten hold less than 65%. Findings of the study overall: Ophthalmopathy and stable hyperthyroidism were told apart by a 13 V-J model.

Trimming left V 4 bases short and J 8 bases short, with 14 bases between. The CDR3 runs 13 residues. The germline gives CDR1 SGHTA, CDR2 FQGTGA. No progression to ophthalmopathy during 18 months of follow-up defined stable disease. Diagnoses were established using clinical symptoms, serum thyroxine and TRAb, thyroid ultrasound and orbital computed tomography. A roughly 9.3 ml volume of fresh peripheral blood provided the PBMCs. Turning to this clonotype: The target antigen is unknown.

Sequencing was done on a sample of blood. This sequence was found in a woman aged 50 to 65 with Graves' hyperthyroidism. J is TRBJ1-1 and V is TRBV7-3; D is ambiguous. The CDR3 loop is CASSSGRAVEAFF. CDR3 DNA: TGTGCCAGCAGCTCTGGGCGGGCAGTCGAAGCTTTCTTT.